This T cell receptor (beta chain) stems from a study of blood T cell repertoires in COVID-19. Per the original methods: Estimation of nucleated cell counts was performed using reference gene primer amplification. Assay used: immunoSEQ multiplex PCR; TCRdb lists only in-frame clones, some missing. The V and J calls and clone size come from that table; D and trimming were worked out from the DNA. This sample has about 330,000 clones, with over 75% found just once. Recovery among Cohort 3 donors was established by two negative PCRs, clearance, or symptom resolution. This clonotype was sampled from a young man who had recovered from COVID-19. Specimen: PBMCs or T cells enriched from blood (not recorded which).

The CDR3 DNA is TGCGCCAGCAGCGAGAGAATAGCGGGGGGGCGGGTCTCCTACGAGCAGTACTTC. This encodes CASSERIAGGRVSYEQYF. The chain joins TRBV5-1 to TRBJ2-7, with 11 positions matching TRBD2. This CDR3 has 18 residues. Germline V gene sequence: CDR1 SGHRS, CDR2 YFSETQ. V gave up 4 bases and J gave up 0 bases; unmatched junction bases: 12.